The following is a T cell receptor (beta chain) sequence with its context. Its antigen is currently unknown. This sample is drawn from a study of cytomegalovirus exposure and HLA in healthy donors. Study-level background: When about 400 donors were genotyped, about 80% of them were found to fall in the Caucasian-associated ancestry cluster. Findings and caveats of the study: Later on, analysis showed that most CMV-associated TCR beta chains appeared to be HLA-restricted. The study labeled roughly 160 TCR beta chains cytomegalovirus-associated. In vitro experiments confirmed that a few CMV-associated chains were specific for CMV antigens.

Trimming stripped 5 bases from V and 2 bases from J, with 9 bases between. The CDR3 length is 13 residues. Per the germline V gene, CDR1 is SGHTA and CDR2 is FQGTGA. PCR employed 60 Vbeta and 13 Jbeta primers. The assay was immunoSEQ multiplex PCR, and TCRdb's table has in-frame clones only and misses some. The table lists about 190,000 clones, 81% of them singletons, with roughly 3.2% in the top ten. The source of this sequence is a man in his forties in good health and CMV-seropositive. Sample: PBMCs. The chain combines TRBV7-3 with TRBJ2-5; D is undetermined. DNA for the CDR3: TGTGCCAGCAGCCGACTCGTGCAAGAGACCCAGTACTTC. Translating gives CASSRLVQETQYF.